This record covers a single T cell receptor beta chain. The clone's antigen remains unknown. Base quality data are lacking; no much larger clone is found one base away. This CDR3 is also generated by other DNA sequences in the sample. After CFSE-labeled PBMCs were cultured without a stimulus, the autoproliferating (CFSEdim) and non-proliferating (CFSEhi) T cell fractions were sequenced separately. A total of some 5x10^7 CFSE-labeled PBMCs were cultured for less than 8 days without stimulus, and replicate wells were then pooled. PBMCs were labeled with about 0.5 uM CFSE and cultured in serum-free AIM-V medium without exogenous stimuli. PBMCs were isolated by Ficoll density gradient centrifugation and cryopreserved before use. Live 7-AAD-negative cells were sorted on a FACSAria III, washed with PBS, and frozen at -80 degrees C as dry pellets. Using the immunoSEQ Platform, TCRbeta CDR3 regions were amplified from extracted genomic DNA. Multiplex PCR, high-throughput sequencing and a vendor bioinformatics pipeline were brought together in the immunoSEQ assay. Processing in the source paper ran as follows. After discarding non-productive sequences and any CDR3s under 4 amino acids in length, clonotype frequencies were recalculated for each sample. Shared clonotypes were identified in immunoSEQ Analyzer 2.0 as identical CDR3 amino acid, V gene and J gene sequences. Repertoire overlap was normalized by dividing shared clonotype counts by the product of both clone-set sizes, scaled by 1000 into arbitrary units. TCRdb mirrors the immuneACCESS table, restricted to in-frame sequences. Some clones are absent from its copies; in checked studies, under half trace to an unresolved V gene, and the reason for the others is unknown. V and J calls and clone size follow that table, whereas D and trimming were derived from the DNA. The sample table lists some 11,000 clones, approximately 84% of them with a count of one. The ten most abundant clones make up over 2.5% of the sample.

The entry originates in a study of memory B cells and T cells in multiple sclerosis (dated by TCRdb to the late 2010s). Turning to the overall study: In multiple sclerosis patients, the study set the TCR beta repertoires of autoproliferating peripheral T cells against those of T cells infiltrating brain lesions. Two multiple sclerosis patients were included in the TCR sequencing because brain lesions obtained at autopsy or brain-infiltrating cells obtained from biopsy were available for them.

General study outcomes and caveats: Clone-set sizes differed between compartments, which influenced counts of shared clonotypes and required normalization.

Sequencing was performed on PBMCs from blood kept in culture. This TCR derives from a human donor with multiple sclerosis.

In nucleotides, the sequence is TGTGCCAGCAGCCGCTACAGGCTCTCTGGGGCCAACGTCCTGACTTTC. Translated, it gives CASSRYRLSGANVLTF. The chain joins TRBV5-4 to TRBJ2-6; tentative D gene TRBD1, with 5 bases matching. CDR1 and CDR2 are drawn from the germline V gene (reference sequence): SGHNT, YYREEE. The V end loses 4 bases and the J end loses 0 bases, and a stretch of 11 bases separates them. Measured from the cysteine to the phenylalanine, the CDR3 is 16 residues long. Only the CDR3 region is kept as DNA, spanning 48 bases read in frame from base 1.